These 7 T cell receptor beta chains originate from one sample sequenced in a study of blood T cells in healthy people across ages. A sample-barcoded 5' primer and a J-beta primer mix were used in a second PCR of roughly 6 to 11 cycles. One entry per CDR3 protein, called by TCRdb with MiXCR from the 5' RACE reads. The top ten hold 6.5% to 10% of the sample, which has about 1,500,000 distinct CDR3 sequences, roughly 40% seen once. The sample consisted of blood. Every receptor here comes from a woman aged 18-29 years in good health.

This clonotype has just one count. The V gene is TRBV5-1, the J gene TRBJ1-2; 9 nucleotides match TRBD1. The V gene end was trimmed by 7 bases and the J gene end by 8 bases; junction bases not matched to a gene: 9. The CDR3 sequence is 13 residues long. The germline CDR1 and CDR2 sequences are SGHRS and YFSETQ. The chain's CDR3 is CASGVRTGEGYTF. DNA of the CDR3: TGCGCCAGCGGGGTAAGGACAGGGGAAGGCTACACCTTC.

This clonotype appeared a few times. The V gene is TRBV28, the J gene TRBJ1-6; 10 bases are shared with TRBD1. The V gene's germline CDR1 is MDHEN and CDR2 SYDVKM. This CDR3 has 16 amino acids. V shed 4 bases, J shed 7 bases, and the junction held 7 bases outside the gene matches. The CDR3 DNA reads TGTGCCAGCAGTTCCGTTCCGGGACAGGGGAATTCACCCCTCCACTTT. Its protein is CASSSVPGQGNSPLHF.

The J gene is TRBJ2-7, the V gene TRBV6-1; TRBD2 matches 7 bases. The J segment lost 3 bases and the V segment lost 1 base, leaving 3 bases of the junction unmatched. The length of the CDR3 is 14 residues. Germline V gene lookup returns CDR1 MNHNS and CDR2 SASEGT. The CDR3 spells CASSEGPGGYEQYF. CDR3 nucleotides: TGTGCCAGCAGTGAAGGTCCGGGAGGCTACGAGCAGTACTTC.

The V call is TRBV6-5, the J call TRBJ2-5; TRBD2 is a possible D gene (5 bases). Germline assignment: CDR1 MNHEY and CDR2 SVGAGI. This CDR3 has 16 residues. Trimming cost V 0 bases and J 4 bases, with 15 bases left between them. The CDR3, as DNA: TGTGCCAGCAGTTACTCGCGGGCCACGGGCGGAGAGACCCAGTACTTC. Its protein product is CASSYSRATGGETQYF.

The genes are TRBV6-1 and TRBJ1-4; 9 bases are a match to TRBD1. The length of the CDR3 is 14 residues. V dropped 7 bases and J dropped 6; count of bases not matched to a gene: 6. Germline CDR1 is MNHNS and CDR2 is SASEGT. CDR3 in amino acids: CASNLQGADEKLFF. Here the CDR3 DNA reads TGTGCCAGCAATCTACAGGGGGCGGATGAAAAACTGTTTTTT.

A few counts support this clonotype. J is TRBJ2-1 and V is TRBV6-2 or TRBV6-3; D is perhaps TRBD1 (6 bases). Trimming left V 4 bases short and J 8 bases short, with 21 bases between. The germline gives CDR1 MNHEY, CDR2 SVGEGT. The CDR3 runs 16 residues. CDR3 DNA sequence: TGTGCCAGCAGTTTAACCCGACAGGTGGTCGGGGATGAGCAGTTCTTC. This codes for CASSLTRQVVGDEQFF.

This clonotype came up a few times. The chain is built from TRBV27 and TRBJ1-2, with D tentatively TRBD1 (6 bases). From germline, CDR1 is MNHEY and CDR2 SMNVEV (reference sequence). V lost 6 bases and J 0 bases, leaving 17 bases between the germline ends. The CDR3 covers 16 residues. DNA for the CDR3: TGTGCCAGCAGCCCCCTGGCGGGGGCGCCTAACTATGGCTACACCTTC. Its protein product is CASSPLAGAPNYGYTF.